The 19 T cell receptor beta chains presented below share a single source sample, sequenced in a study of blood T cell repertoires in COVID-19. Some clones are missing from TCRdb's copy, which holds only in-frame ones; the method was immunoSEQ multiplex PCR. The sample contains about 210,000 clones, about 88% of which appear only once. The sequenced sample consisted of peripheral blood. All receptors derive from a woman aged 40 to 50 with acute or convalescent COVID-19.

The rearrangement uses TRBV4-1 and TRBJ1-4, with 8 bases identical to TRBD1. The trim removed 1 base at V and 8 bases at J, leaving 15 bases unmatched. Germline CDR1 reads MGHRA; CDR2 reads YSYEKL. The CDR3 is 18 residues long. In nucleotides, the CDR3 is TGCGCCAGCAGCCAAGGGCGGACTTCCGGGACAGGTGACGAAAAACTGTTTTTT. Its protein is CASSQGRTSGTGDEKLFF.

On this clone itself: Other DNA variants within this sample encode the same CDR3. The V call is TRBV19, the J call TRBJ1-5; D is uncertain. This CDR3 comprises 13 residues. V shed 3 bases and J shed 4 bases, with 7 bases lying between them. Germline V gene data show CDR1 as LNHDA and CDR2 as SQIVND (reference sequence). Here the CDR3 reads CASSIRDNQPQHF. The CDR3 DNA sequence: TGTGCCAGTAGTATCCGGGATAATCAGCCCCAGCATTTT.

The rearrangement links TRBV2 to TRBJ2-6; no definite D call. Germline CDR1 is SNHLY and CDR2 is FYNNEI. V was trimmed by 6 bases and J by 0 bases, leaving 15 bases between them. The CDR3 extends over 17 amino acids. The CDR3 loop is CASRPNSFFSGANVLTF. CDR3 DNA sequence: TGTGCCAGCAGGCCGAACAGCTTCTTCTCTGGGGCCAACGTCCTGACTTTC.

V gene TRBV6-5 combines with J gene TRBJ1-1; the D is unclear. From germline, CDR1 is MNHEY and CDR2 SVGAGI. Trimming removed 2 bases from V and 0 bases from J, with 7 bases in between. The CDR3 has 14 residues. The CDR3 DNA follows: TGTGCCAGCAGTTACCAACAGTTGAACACTGAAGCTTTCTTT. This translates into CASSYQQLNTEAFF.

V and J are TRBV11-2 and TRBJ2-1; TRBD1 agrees at 7 bases. This CDR3 has 15 amino acids. CDR1 and CDR2 from the germline V gene are SGHAT and FQNNGV. V was clipped by 2 bases and J by 5 bases; unmatched bases: 6. This CDR3 reads CASSLRGLEDNEQFF. The CDR3 bases are TGTGCCAGCAGCTTAAGGGGGCTGGAGGACAATGAGCAGTTCTTC. The full variable domain, its missing parts supplied by reference TRBV11-2 and TRBJ2-1, is EAGVAQSPRYKIIEKRQSVAFWCNPISGHATLYWYQQILGQGPKLLIQFQNNGVVDDSQLPKDRFSAERLKGVDSTLKIQPAKLEDSAVYLCASSLRGLEDNEQFFGPGTRLTVL.

The rearrangement uses TRBV5-1 and TRBJ2-7; 14 nucleotides line up with TRBD2. V was pared by 0 bases and J by 2 bases, with 7 bases of the junction left unmatched. The CDR3 is 18 amino acids. The germline CDR1 and CDR2 sequences are SGHRS and YFSETQ. This CDR3 is CASSLGGTSGGQTYEQYV. CDR3 coding DNA: TGCGCCAGCAGCTTGGGAGGGACTAGCGGGGGCCAGACCTACGAGCAGTACGTC.

The CDR3, as DNA: TGTGCCAGCAGCAGGCAGGGGAGCAATCAGCCCCAGCATTTT. Amino acids: CASSRQGSNQPQHF. J is TRBJ1-5 and V is TRBV6-6, with D possibly matching TRBD1 (6 bases). Germline V gene data show CDR1 as MNHNY and CDR2 as SVGAGI (reference sequence). The CDR3 extends over 14 amino acids. V lost 6 bases and J lost 1, with 10 bases in between.

The chain recombines TRBV24-1 with TRBJ1-1; D is unclear. CDR3 length: 13 amino acids. Germline V gives CDR1 KGHDR, CDR2 SFDVKD. V dropped 9 bases and J dropped 1 base, with 11 bases sitting between them. The CDR3 region is CATRVGENTEAFF. Here the CDR3 DNA reads TGTGCCACCCGGGTAGGAGAGAACACTGAAGCTTTCTTT.

This chain joins TRBV6-5 and TRBJ2-7, with TRBD1 matching 7 bases. This CDR3 comprises 13 residues. The V and J ends lost 0 bases and 6 bases, in that order; junction bases with no gene match: 2. Germline V gene sequence: CDR1 MNHEY, CDR2 SVGAGI. This chain's CDR3 is CASSYSGTAEQYV. The DNA of the CDR3 is TGTGCCAGCAGTTACTCCGGGACAGCCGAGCAGTACGTC.

This clone was seen a handful of times. J is TRBJ2-3 and V is TRBV5-1; possibly TRBD2 for D (6 bases). The CDR3 has 15 amino acids. Trimming took off 2 bases at V and 4 bases at J, with 14 bases between the two ends. Germline loops: CDR1 SGHRS, CDR2 YFSETQ. The CDR3, as DNA: TGCGCCAGCAGCTTCATGGGGGGTAGGGCAGATACGCAGTATTTT. Translated: CASSFMGGRADTQYF. Full variable domain (rest looked up from reference TRBV5-1 and TRBJ2-3): KAGVTQTPRYLIKTRGQQVTLSCSPISGHRSVSWYQQTPGQGLQFLFEYFSETQRNKGNFPGRFSGRQFSNSRSEMNVSTLELGDSALYLCASSFMGGRADTQYFGPGTRLTVL.

The genes are TRBV3-1 (or the pseudogene TRBV3-2) and TRBJ2-2, with D hard to call. CDR3 length: 17 amino acids. V gave up 2 bases and J gave up 3 bases, with 16 bases separating them. CDR1 is LGHDT and CDR2 is YNNKEL in the germline V gene (reference sequence). CDR3: CASSQSSSRVHTGELFF. The CDR3, as DNA: TGTGCCAGCAGCCAATCTTCGAGCCGGGTCCACACCGGGGAGCTGTTTTTT.

The chain couples TRBV15 to TRBJ2-6, with TRBD1 as a possible D gene (6 bases). Germline lookup yields CDR1 LNHNV and CDR2 YYDKDF (reference sequence). The V end was cut by 4 bases, the J end by 2 bases, with 9 bases between. This CDR3 comprises 15 residues. The CDR3 coding sequence is TGTGCCACCAGCAAACAGGGAACTGGGGCCAACGTCCTGACTTTC. It translates to CATSKQGTGANVLTF.

This clone was picked up one time. The same CDR3 arises from other DNA sequences in this sample as well. The chain is built from TRBV12-3 or TRBV12-4 and TRBJ1-1; possibly TRBD1 for D (5 bases). The CDR3 is 13 amino acids. V was pared by 3 bases and J by 1 base, with 6 bases between. CDR3 amino acids: CASSLGGNTEAFF. The CDR3 region has the DNA TGTGCCAGCAGTTTGGGGGGGAACACTGAAGCTTTCTTT.

V gene TRBV6-5 combines with J gene TRBJ1-5; 7 nucleotides match TRBD1. This CDR3 region has 15 residues. The trim removed 10 bases at V and 5 bases at J, leaving 14 bases unmatched. Germline values: CDR1 MNHEY, CDR2 SVGAGI. DNA of the CDR3: TGTGCCACCCAGGACAGGAGCCCACGGGATCAGCCCCAGCATTTT. As protein: CATQDRSPRDQPQHF.

This clone has more than one count but fewer than ten. The chain is built from TRBV5-4 and TRBJ1-4, with D unclear. Germline V gene lookup returns CDR1 SGHNT and CDR2 YYREEE (reference sequence). CDR3 size: 14 residues. V lost 0 bases to trimming and J lost 6 bases, with 9 bases between them. The CDR3 DNA sequence: TGTGCCAGCAGCTTGGGTTGGGGAGATGAAAAACTGTTTTTT. It yields the protein CASSLGWGDEKLFF.

This clone was counted a single time. The rearrangement uses TRBV5-1 and TRBJ2-3; D gene uncertain. Germline assignment: CDR1 SGHRS and CDR2 YFSETQ. The CDR3 is 11 residues long. Deletions cut 4 bases from V and 4 bases from J, with 4 bases between. The CDR3 DNA is TGCGCCAGCAGCGGAGCAGATACGCAGTATTTT. Protein: CASSGADTQYF.

J is TRBJ2-5 and V is TRBV4-2, with 11 bases that match TRBD2. CDR1 and CDR2 (germline): LGHNA, YNFKEQ. J was trimmed by 4 bases and V by 0 bases; bases with no gene match: 13. The CDR3 consists of 19 residues. The CDR3 loop reads CASSQDPPFSGGAGETQYF. The CDR3 DNA is TGTGCCAGCAGCCAAGATCCACCTTTTAGCGGGGGGGCCGGAGAGACCCAGTACTTC.

V usage is TRBV21-1 and J usage is TRBJ2-7; the table's D gene call, TRBD1, was not cross checked with the DNA. TRBV21-1 is marked as a pseudogene. The CDR3 has 15 amino acids. This chain's CDR3 is CASNLRQGISYEQYV. In nucleotides, the CDR3 is TGTGCCAGCAACCTACGACAGGGCATAAGCTACGAGCAGTACGTC.

The sample holds a few counts of this clone. The rearrangement uses TRBV4-1 and TRBJ2-5, with 7 bases that match TRBD2. The CDR3 runs to 16 residues. The ends lost 1 base at V and 1 base at J; junction bases unmatched: 6. CDR1 and CDR2 (germline): MGHRA, YSYEKL. This chain's CDR3 is CASSQGGGRVQETQYF. DNA of the CDR3: TGCGCCAGCAGCCAAGGGGGTGGGAGGGTCCAAGAGACCCAGTACTTC.